This is a list of T cell receptor beta chains from one sample in a study of T-cell reconstitution after alpha-beta-depleted transplantation in children. TCRdb itself ran the PCR reads through MiXCR, one entry per CDR3 protein. The repertoire includes some 520,000 distinct CDR3 sequences, about 30% of them detected once, and 2% to 3% sits in the top ten. The sequencing used PBMCs from the stem cell graft donor, collected from the stem cell graft. All receptors derive from a human donor who donated a stem cell graft to a child with aplastic anemia. Each CDR3 is given with its conserved first and last residue. The order of the fields is J gene, clone size, D gene, V gene, CDR3 DNA, CDR3 protein. The D gene is left open where the match is weak. Clone size is given for some rows only: seen once, a few or many times, or a class if the clone is expanded.

j_call: TRBJ2-3
clone_size: few
d_call: NA
v_call: TRBV30
cdr3_nt: TGTGCCTGGAGTGGGGACGTAGATACGCAGTATTTT
cdr3_aa: CAWSGDVDTQYF

j_call: TRBJ2-1
clone_size: NA
d_call: NA
v_call: TRBV20-1
cdr3_nt: TGCAGTGCTCCCCCGGGCTACTCGGAGCAGTTCTTC
cdr3_aa: CSAPPGYSEQFF

j_call: TRBJ2-1
clone_size: few
d_call: NA
v_call: TRBV20-1
cdr3_nt: TGCAGTGCTAGGCCCTCTCTGGCGGGAAATGAGCAGTTCTTC
cdr3_aa: CSARPSLAGNEQFF

j_call: TRBJ2-5
clone_size: NA
d_call: TRBD1
v_call: TRBV24-1
cdr3_nt: TGTGCCACCAAAGGGACGGGACAGTTGACCCAGTACTTC
cdr3_aa: CATKGTGQLTQYF

j_call: TRBJ1-4
clone_size: NA
d_call: NA
v_call: TRBV3-1
cdr3_nt: TGTGCCAGCAGCCTCAATGATGGGACGCGGGAAAAACTGTTTTTT
cdr3_aa: CASSLNDGTREKLFF

j_call: TRBJ2-2
clone_size: few
d_call: NA
v_call: TRBV5-1
cdr3_nt: TGCGCCAGCAGCTTGTCGTCCGGACAATCCGGGGAGCTGTTTTTT
cdr3_aa: CASSLSSGQSGELFF

j_call: TRBJ1-5
clone_size: few
d_call: TRBD1
v_call: TRBV15
cdr3_nt: TGTGCCACCAGCCTCGGGACAGGGCTAAGCAATCAGCCCCAGCATTTT
cdr3_aa: CATSLGTGLSNQPQHF

j_call: TRBJ2-3
clone_size: NA
d_call: NA
v_call: TRBV5-6
cdr3_nt: TGTGCCAGCAGCCCAGACAGCACAGATACGCAGTATTTT
cdr3_aa: CASSPDSTDTQYF

j_call: TRBJ1-6
clone_size: many
d_call: NA
v_call: TRBV7-7
cdr3_nt: TGTGCCAGCAGCTTAGACAGGGTTTCACCCCTCCACTTT
cdr3_aa: CASSLDRVSPLHF

j_call: TRBJ1-4
clone_size: few
d_call: NA
v_call: TRBV5-6
cdr3_nt: TGTGCCAGCAGCTCCATTAGAGGGGCAACTAATGAAAAACTGTTTTTT
cdr3_aa: CASSSIRGATNEKLFF

j_call: TRBJ2-1
clone_size: NA
d_call: TRBD1
v_call: TRBV7-9
cdr3_nt: TGTGCCAGCAGCTTTCAGACAGGGGAAGGTGGTGAGCAGTTCTTC
cdr3_aa: CASSFQTGEGGEQFF

j_call: TRBJ2-1
clone_size: NA
d_call: NA
v_call: TRBV27
cdr3_nt: TGTGCCAGCAGTTTCACTCCTAATGAGCAGTTCTTC
cdr3_aa: CASSFTPNEQFF

j_call: TRBJ1-4
clone_size: NA
d_call: TRBD1
v_call: TRBV20-1
cdr3_nt: TGCAGTGCTGGGACAGCACCTAATGAAAAACTGTTTTTT
cdr3_aa: CSAGTAPNEKLFF

j_call: TRBJ2-1
clone_size: NA
d_call: TRBD2
v_call: TRBV20-1
cdr3_nt: TGCAGCGCTAATAGCGGGAGTACCTACAATGAGCAGTTCTTC
cdr3_aa: CSANSGSTYNEQFF

j_call: TRBJ2-3
clone_size: NA
d_call: NA
v_call: TRBV20-1
cdr3_nt: TGCAGTGCTAGAGAACCCCAGCGCGAGAACCCAGATACGCAGTATTTT
cdr3_aa: CSAREPQRENPDTQYF

j_call: TRBJ2-3
clone_size: NA
d_call: TRBD1
v_call: TRBV15
cdr3_nt: TGTGCCACCAGCAGAGAATTGGGACAGGGGGAAGATACGCAGTATTTT
cdr3_aa: CATSRELGQGEDTQYF

j_call: TRBJ1-2
clone_size: NA
d_call: NA
v_call: TRBV19
cdr3_nt: TGTGCCAGTAGTATCAGGGGCAGCTACACCTTC
cdr3_aa: CASSIRGSYTF

j_call: TRBJ2-1
clone_size: few
d_call: TRBD2
v_call: TRBV20-1
cdr3_nt: TGCTGTGCTAGAGATGTCGGGAGGGGGAGGGCCTACAATGAGCAGTTCTTC
cdr3_aa: CCARDVGRGRAYNEQFF

j_call: TRBJ1-5
clone_size: few
d_call: NA
v_call: TRBV6-2/TRBV6-3
cdr3_nt: TGTGCCAGCAGTTGGAGGCCCAGGGGTGAGGGCAATCAGCCCCAGCATTTT
cdr3_aa: CASSWRPRGEGNQPQHF

j_call: TRBJ2-3
clone_size: few
d_call: TRBD2
v_call: TRBV20-1
cdr3_nt: TGCAGTGCTAGAGATCTAGCTAGCGGGACCACAGATACGCAGTATTTT
cdr3_aa: CSARDLASGTTDTQYF

j_call: TRBJ1-2
clone_size: NA
d_call: NA
v_call: TRBV24-1
cdr3_nt: TGTGCCACCAGTGACCTGAGGGGAGATGGCTACACCTTC
cdr3_aa: CATSDLRGDGYTF

j_call: TRBJ1-1
clone_size: NA
d_call: NA
v_call: TRBV12-5
cdr3_nt: TGTGCTAGTGGTTTGGTACTTACGGGCCGGATGAACACTGAAGCTTTCTTT
cdr3_aa: CASGLVLTGRMNTEAFF

j_call: TRBJ1-1
clone_size: NA
d_call: NA
v_call: TRBV28
cdr3_nt: TGTGCCAGCACTCCGCCCGCATTCGGGTCGAACACTGAAGCTTTCTTT
cdr3_aa: CASTPPAFGSNTEAFF

j_call: TRBJ2-7
clone_size: few
d_call: TRBD2
v_call: TRBV10-3
cdr3_nt: TGTGCCATCAGCCGATTGAGTGCTAGCGGGAGCCGATCCCACGAGCAGTACTTC
cdr3_aa: CAISRLSASGSRSHEQYF

j_call: TRBJ1-5
clone_size: NA
d_call: NA
v_call: TRBV5-6
cdr3_nt: TGTGCCAGCAGCTCGGCGGGAGGCAGCAATCAGCCCCAGCATTTT
cdr3_aa: CASSSAGGSNQPQHF

j_call: TRBJ1-1
clone_size: few
d_call: NA
v_call: TRBV29-1
cdr3_nt: TGCAGCGTTGGTCCGGGGCGCGACACTGAAGCTTTCTTT
cdr3_aa: CSVGPGRDTEAFF

j_call: TRBJ2-7
clone_size: NA
d_call: TRBD1
v_call: TRBV5-8
cdr3_nt: TGTGCCAGCAGCTTAGGGACAGGTTACTACGAGCAGTACTTC
cdr3_aa: CASSLGTGYYEQYF